The clone carrying this T cell receptor beta chain was recorded a few times. Its antigen is still unknown. The source of the sample is a study of T-cell memory formation after mild COVID-19. The study, taken as a whole, reports: Pre-infection memory carried some responding clones, suggesting that cross-reactive memory joined.

After 5'RACE with constant-segment primers, TCR alpha and TCR beta cDNA libraries carrying sample barcodes and UMIs were obtained. TCRdb reprocessed the 5' RACE reads via MiXCR and lists one record per CDR3 protein. Of 270,000 or so distinct CDR3 sequences listed, approximately 15% are singletons. The germline V gene has CDR1 MNHNS and CDR2 SASEGT. Trimming shortened V by 6 bases and J by 6 bases, and 17 bases separated the two germline ends. This CDR3 is built from 15 residues. This sequence joins TRBV6-1 and TRBJ2-2, with D perhaps being TRBD1 or TRBD2 (5 bases each). The sequencing sample was made of PBMCs or a T cell subset sorted from them (not recorded which). This clonotype was obtained from a man aged 18 to 30 who had mild COVID-19 (a few samples of this study predate the infection). Cell type and time point are not known. For the CDR3, the DNA is TGTGCCAGCAGCCCATCTCCGGGGCTAGCCGGGGAGCTGTTTTTT. As protein: CASSPSPGLAGELFF.